Below, 9 T cell receptor beta chains from the same sample are listed, as sequenced in a study of cytomegalovirus exposure and HLA in healthy donors. The study ran its PCR with 60 Vbeta and 13 Jbeta primers. Assay: immunoSEQ multiplex PCR; the TCRdb copy retains only in-frame clones and omits some. The top ten hold almost 6% of the sample, which has tens of thousands of clones, around 84% seen once. Sample: PBMCs. The source of these receptors is a male donor in good health and CMV-seronegative.

This clone was seen a few times. The rearrangement joins TRBV7-6 to TRBJ1-3; TRBD1 is a possible D gene (6 bases). V dropped 4 bases and J dropped 1 base, with 17 bases sitting between them. The CDR3 totals 17 residues. The V gene's germline CDR1 is SGHVS and CDR2 FNYEAQ. In DNA form, the CDR3 reads TGTGCCAGCAGCTCCGAAGGCGGACAGTCGTCTGGAAACACCATATATTTT. Its translation: CASSSEGGQSSGNTIYF.

This clone was seen a single time. The gene calls are TRBV7-9 and TRBJ2-5, with D possibly TRBD1 on 6 matching bases. The J call is doubtful: the DNA matches TRBJ2-7 better. Germline V gene sequence: CDR1 SEHNR, CDR2 FQNEAQ (reference sequence). This CDR3 contains 14 residues. The CDR3 DNA sequence: TGTGCCAGCAGCGACCAGGGGAGAATGGACGAGCAGTACTTC. Translation gives CASSDQGRMDEQYF.

The chain is built from TRBV9 and TRBJ1-4; 11 bases are shared with TRBD1. The germline CDR1 and CDR2 sequences are SGDLS and YYNGEE. Unmatched junction bases numbered 6, after V lost 4 bases and J lost 7 bases. The CDR3 contains 15 residues. For the CDR3, the DNA is TGTGCCAGCAGCCTCCGGACAGGGGGCAGTGAAAAACTGTTTTTT. Residues: CASSLRTGGSEKLFF.

V usage is TRBV11-2 and J usage is TRBJ1-6; D unresolved. Between the trimmed V and J ends, which lost 5 bases and 10 bases, there was a span of 15 bases. Germline V gene lookup returns CDR1 SGHAT and CDR2 FQNNGV. CDR3 length: 14 residues. The CDR3 spells CASSPVLGGSPLHF. In nucleotides, the CDR3 is TGTGCCAGCAGCCCCGTACTTGGCGGATCACCCCTCCACTTT. The whole variable domain, remainder taken from reference TRBV11-2 and TRBJ1-6, is EAGVAQSPRYKIIEKRQSVAFWCNPISGHATLYWYQQILGQGPKLLIQFQNNGVVDDSQLPKDRFSAERLKGVDSTLKIQPAKLEDSAVYLCASSPVLGGSPLHFGNGTRLTVT.

The V and J genes are TRBV4-1 and TRBJ2-7; D not resolved. Deletions cut 1 base from V and 1 base from J, with 8 bases between. The CDR3 runs 14 residues. Looked up from germline, CDR1 is MGHRA and CDR2 is YSYEKL. CDR3 bases: TGCGCCAGCAGCCAAGGGTGGCAATCCTACGAGCAGTACTTC. This encodes CASSQGWQSYEQYF.

This clone has only a few counts. The V and J genes are TRBV6-5 and TRBJ1-2; 8 nucleotides align to TRBD1. Germline loops: CDR1 MNHEY, CDR2 SVGAGI. Unmatched junction bases numbered 7, after V lost 0 bases and J lost 4 bases. This CDR3 is built from 16 residues. CDR3 nucleotides: TGTGCCAGCAGTTACTCGACAGGGGAGGGAGTCTATGGCTACACCTTC. This encodes CASSYSTGEGVYGYTF.

The CDR3 region is CASSSGLASGEETQYF. In DNA, the CDR3 is TGTGCCAGCAGCTCCGGACTAGCGAGTGGGGAAGAGACCCAGTACTTC. The rearrangement uses TRBV7-9 and TRBJ2-5, with 9 bases fitting TRBD2. This CDR3 has 16 residues. In germline, CDR1 is SEHNR, CDR2 FQNEAQ (reference sequence). V lost 4 bases, J lost 3 bases, and 9 bases stayed unmatched. Filled out from reference TRBV7-9 and TRBJ2-5, the complete variable domain reads DTGVSQNPRHKITKRGQNVTFRCDPISEHNRLYWYRQTLGQGPEFLTYFQNEAQLEKSRLLSDRFSAERPKGSFSTLEIQRTEQGDSAMYLCASSSGLASGEETQYFGPGTRLLVL.

The CDR3 DNA follows: TGTGCCAGCAGTGAAAACAGACAGGGTGGCTACACCTTC. It specifies CASSENRQGGYTF. The chain joins TRBV2 to TRBJ1-2; 7 nucleotides align to TRBD1. The CDR3 has 13 amino acids. Per germline, CDR1 SNHLY and CDR2 FYNNEI. The ends lost 2 bases at V and 7 bases at J; junction bases unmatched: 4.

This rearrangement joins TRBV9 to TRBJ1-6; 9 positions agree with TRBD1. CDR3 length equals 15 residues. Germline CDR1 reads SGDLS; CDR2 reads YYNGEE. Trimming cost V 4 bases and J 6 bases; bases outside gene matches: 5. The CDR3 DNA sequence: TGTGCCAGCAGCCGGACAGGGGACGTTAATTCACCCCTCCACTTT. Translating gives CASSRTGDVNSPLHF.